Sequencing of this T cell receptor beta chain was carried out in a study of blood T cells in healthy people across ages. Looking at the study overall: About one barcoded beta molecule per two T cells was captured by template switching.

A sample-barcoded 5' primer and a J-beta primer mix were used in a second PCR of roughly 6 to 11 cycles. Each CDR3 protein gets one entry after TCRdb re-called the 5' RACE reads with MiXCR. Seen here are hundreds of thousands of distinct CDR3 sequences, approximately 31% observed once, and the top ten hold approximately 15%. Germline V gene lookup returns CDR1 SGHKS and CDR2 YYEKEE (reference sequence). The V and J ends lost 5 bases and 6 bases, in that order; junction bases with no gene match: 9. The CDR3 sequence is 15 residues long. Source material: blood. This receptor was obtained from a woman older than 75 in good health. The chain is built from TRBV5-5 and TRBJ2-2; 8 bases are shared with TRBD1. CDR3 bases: TGTGCCAGCAGAAAGGACAGGGAAAGGTCCGGGGAGCTGTTTTTT. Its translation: CASRKDRERSGELFF.